The clone carrying this T cell receptor (beta chain) was detected only once. Unmatched junction bases numbered 4, after V lost 5 bases and J lost 6 bases. The germline CDR1 and CDR2 sequences are SQVTM and ANQGSEA. The length of the CDR3 is 13 residues. The assay was immunoSEQ multiplex PCR, and TCRdb's table has in-frame clones only and misses some. The profile shows around 24,000 clones, roughly 90% of them singletons. This sample was included in a study of blood T cell repertoires in COVID-19. The wider study: Acute-phase and convalescent COVID-19 samples originated in the United States, Italy and Spain. PBMCs, B-cell-depleted T cells, or T cells were the source of the cDNA or gDNA that made up the material.

Specimen: peripheral blood. This sequence joins TRBV29-1 and TRBJ2-3; 11 nucleotides line up with TRBD2. The receptor's source is a human donor in a cohort sampled during active COVID-19. The CDR3: CSVLSGGADTQYF. The CDR3 coding sequence is TGCAGCGTTCTTAGCGGGGGGGCCGATACGCAGTATTTT.